The 27 T cell receptor beta chains given below trace back to one sample, sequenced in a study of tumor and adjacent non-tumor tissue in lung cancer. The template was RNA from unsorted bulk tissue. More than 3 cm separated this lung sample from the edge of the tumor. A modified ARM-PCR protocol with three rounds of nested PCR amplified TCRbeta. TCRdb used MiXCR to reprocess the multiplex PCR reads, holding one entry per CDR3 protein. The sample consists of 80,000 to 100,000 distinct CDR3 sequences, 75% to 90% of them appearing once. Sequenced sample: distant non-tumor lung tissue. The receptors stem from a man aged 55 to 70 with small cell lung cancer.

The J gene is TRBJ2-5, the V gene TRBV29-1, with D maybe TRBD2 (5 bases). The V end was cut by 6 bases, the J end by 4 bases, with 18 bases between. The V gene's germline CDR1 is SQVTM and CDR2 ANQGSEA. CDR3 size: 14 residues. The CDR3 nucleotides read TGCAGCGTCGATATACCCCTAGAGGGAGAGACCCAGTACTTC. This translates into CSVDIPLEGETQYF.

Turning to this clonotype: A read error may produce the germline difference seen at one junction end. The chain has TRBV6-5 and TRBJ2-1; D is perhaps TRBD1 or TRBD2 (5 bases each). The CDR3 extends over 17 amino acids. The germline V gene has CDR1 MNHEY and CDR2 SVGAGI. The CDR3 nucleotides read TGTGCCAGCAGTTACCCGATCTGGGGACCAGCGGACAATGAGGAGTTCTTC. As protein: CASSYPIWGPADNEEFF.

The CDR3 nucleotides are TGTGCCATAAGTTCCTGGACAGACCACAATGAGCAGTTCTTC. Its protein is CAISSWTDHNEQFF. The V and J genes are TRBV12-3 or TRBV12-4 and TRBJ2-1; D might be TRBD1 (6 bases). This CDR3 region has 14 residues. V dropped 10 bases and J dropped 5 bases, with 18 bases sitting between them.

This clonotype was counted a single time. Relative to the germline gene, one junction end is altered; a read error may explain this. This rearrangement joins TRBV6-2 or TRBV6-3 to TRBJ2-5, with D perhaps TRBD2 (6 bases). This CDR3 has 15 residues. The germline V gene encodes CDR1 MNHEY and CDR2 SVGEGT. The CDR3 sequence is CASSYTPAGRETQYF. CDR3 DNA: TGTGCCAGCAGTTACACCCCCGCCGGACGGGAGACCCAATACTTC.

Regarding this clonotype: Mismatch with germline at one junction end may stem from a read error. V usage is TRBV7-9 and J usage is TRBJ2-1; 10 bases fit TRBD2. Per germline, CDR1 SEHNR and CDR2 FQNEAQ (reference sequence). There are 15 residues in the CDR3. The CDR3 sequence: CASSLLAGGNHEHFF. CDR3 in DNA: TGTGCCAGCAGCCTATTAGCGGGAGGTAACCATGAGCACTTCTTC.

Concerning this clonotype itself: At one end the junction does not follow the germline gene, possibly because of a read error. V gene TRBV28 combines with J gene TRBJ2-7; unclear D gene. Germline CDR1 reads MDHEN; CDR2 reads SYDVKM. The CDR3 is 15 amino acids. Here the CDR3 reads CTSSLEIQSTYEQYF. The CDR3 DNA reads TGTACCAGCAGTTTAGAGATTCAGTCGACCTACGAGCAGTACTTC.

V is TRBV5-4 and J is TRBJ2-7, with 8 bases that match TRBD2. The CDR3 extends over 15 amino acids. With V trimmed by 8 bases and J by 7 bases, 17 bases remained unmatched. CDR1 and CDR2 (germline): SGHNT, YYREEE (reference sequence). The CDR3: CASSAYGTRGGEQYF. DNA of the CDR3: TGTGCCAGTAGCGCATACGGGACTAGAGGAGGGGAGCAGTACTTC.

A note on this clonotype: At one boundary the junction diverges from the germline segment, which might be a read error. The chain is built from TRBV15 and TRBJ2-2; 7 bases align to TRBD1. Germline CDR1 LNHNV, CDR2 YYDKDF (reference sequence). The CDR3 spans 15 residues. The CDR3 nucleotides are TGTGCCACCAGGACAGGGCTCGCGAACACCGGGGAGCTGTTATTT. This translates into CATRTGLANTGELLF.

Comments on this clonotype: Its ends do not fully match the called genes, so a read error is possible. This rearrangement joins TRBV20-1 to TRBJ2-1; TRBD2 aligns across 10 bases. This CDR3 has 15 residues. Germline assignment: CDR1 DFQATT and CDR2 SNEGSKA (reference sequence). In DNA, the CDR3 is TGCAGTGCTAGAGGTAAGCTAGCGGGAGCCAGTGAGCAGTTATTC. Residues: CSARGKLAGASEQLF.

Many counts were recorded for this clonotype. The rearrangement uses TRBV7-3 and TRBJ2-2, with 8 bases lining up with TRBD2. V was pared by 5 bases and J by 3 bases, with 5 bases of the junction left unmatched. CDR1 and CDR2 (germline): SGHTA, FQGTGA. The CDR3 totals 15 residues. CDR3 protein: CASSRLAHDTGELFF. CDR3 nucleotide sequence: TGTGCCAGCAGCCGACTAGCGCATGACACCGGGGAGCTGTTTTTT.

The rearrangement uses TRBV14 and TRBJ2-3, with D perhaps matching TRBD2 (6 bases). This CDR3 comprises 16 residues. Germline-derived CDR1 and CDR2 are SGHDN and FVKESK. The V end lost 5 bases, the J end lost 0 bases, and 15 bases lay between the germline ends. CDR3 sequence (DNA): TGTGCCAGCAGCTTTCGTCAAGGAGGGAGCACAGATACGCAGTATTTT. It codes for CASSFRQGGSTDTQYF. The full variable domain, with the rest looked up from reference TRBV14 and TRBJ2-3, is EAGVTQFPSHSVIEKGQTVTLRCDPISGHDNLYWYRRVMGKEIKFLLHFVKESKQDESGMPNNRFLAERTGGTYSTLKVQPAELEDSGVYFCASSFRQGGSTDTQYFGPGTRLTVL.

This chain links TRBV6-1 with TRBJ2-2; 10 nucleotides match TRBD2. Germline-derived CDR1 and CDR2 are MNHNS and SASEGT. Trimming took 5 bases from V and 12 from J; bases not matched to a gene: 12. This CDR3 has 15 amino acids. CDR3 nucleotide sequence: TGTGCCAGCAGTCCGGGACTAGCGACTACCAGGAAGCTGTTTTTT. Translated, it gives CASSPGLATTRKLFF.

The chain is built from TRBV6-1 and TRBJ2-3, with D possibly being TRBD2 (6 bases). Germline V CDR1 and CDR2: MNHNS, SASEGT. Trimming pared 6 bases from V and 15 bases from J, leaving 37 bases between. The CDR3 is 18 residues long. CDR3 protein: CASSSLGAGLLRSEHHYF. In nucleotides, the CDR3 is TGTGCCAGCAGCTCCCTAGGGGCGGGACTCTTGCGCTCGGAGCACCATTATTTT.

This clonotype occurred many times. The genes are TRBV29-1 and TRBJ2-1, with 9 positions matching TRBD2. The CDR3 loop spans 15 amino acids. Trimming took 3 bases from V and 9 from J; bases not matched to a gene: 12. From germline, CDR1 is SQVTM and CDR2 ANQGSEA. The CDR3 protein is CSVEAGAGGRGEQFF. CDR3 DNA: TGCAGCGTTGAGGCGGGTGCGGGAGGGCGGGGTGAGCAGTTCTTC.

The chain links TRBV5-5 to TRBJ2-1; 11 nucleotides align to TRBD2. Germline-derived CDR1 and CDR2 are SGHKS and YYEKEE (reference sequence). Germline trimming cut 7 bases from V and 7 bases from J; bases unmatched to any gene: 25. The CDR3 consists of 20 residues. The CDR3 loop reads CASGPGTSGTLLSRENEQFF. CDR3 sequence (DNA): TGTGCCAGCGGGCCTGGGACTAGCGGAACCCTTTTGTCCAGAGAGAATGAGCAGTTCTTC.

This clonotype was detected once. The genes are TRBV29-1 and TRBJ1-2; D unresolved. The V end lost 8 bases, the J end lost 6 bases, and 16 bases lay between the germline ends. The CDR3 spans 12 residues. Germline-derived CDR1 and CDR2 are SQVTM and ANQGSEA. The CDR3 loop reads CSTRGGRDGYTF. As DNA, the CDR3 is TGCAGCACCCGAGGCGGTAGGGATGGCTACACCTTC.

Note on this clonotype: Given the absence of the conserved phenylalanine or tryptophan at the CDR3 end, a read error is likely. CDR3 residues: CASSFYGTYTGELFV. For the CDR3, the DNA is TGTGCCAGCAGTTTCTATGGGACATACACCGGGGAGCTGTTTGTT. This chain joins TRBV12-3 or TRBV12-4 and TRBJ2-2; TRBD1 is a possible D gene (6 bases). The V and J ends lost 3 bases and 3 bases respectively, with 11 bases between them. The CDR3 runs 15 residues.

V is TRBV11-2 and J is TRBJ2-7; 7 positions agree with TRBD2. Germline V gene sequence: CDR1 SGHAT, CDR2 FQNNGV. The CDR3 spans 13 residues. The CDR3 nucleotides read TGTATCAGCAGCTTCGCTAGCGGATACGAGCAGTACGTC. Encoded protein: CISSFASGYEQYV.

Concerning this clonotype: Since a much larger clone is just one base distant, this may be a read error. The J gene is TRBJ2-5, the V gene TRBV2, with 7 nucleotides matching TRBD2. The CDR3 runs to 17 residues. Germline V gene lookup returns CDR1 SNHLY and CDR2 FYNNEI. J was trimmed by 0 bases and V by 8 bases; bases with no gene match: 15. CDR3 residues: CASPRGDGYRYQETQYF. CDR3 DNA: TGTGCCAGCCCCCGGGGGGACGGATATAGGTACCAAGAGACCCAGTACTTC.

The chain joins TRBV2 to TRBJ2-1; 12 bases align to TRBD2. The V segment lost 0 bases and the J segment 12 bases; nucleotides outside the gene matches: 9. CDR1 and CDR2 (germline): SNHLY, FYNNEI. The CDR3 is made up of 16 amino acids. The CDR3, as DNA: TGTGCCAGCAGTGAAGCGGGTCTAGCGGGAGGGAGTGTGCAGTTCTTC. It is translated as CASSEAGLAGGSVQFF.

About this clonotype itself: A read error may produce the germline difference seen at one junction end. The chain joins TRBV5-6 to TRBJ2-4; D is unclear. This CDR3 contains 15 residues. CDR1 and CDR2 from the germline V gene are SGHDT and YYEEEE. The CDR3 reads CASTTLGSAKNNQYF. As DNA, the CDR3 is TGTGCCAGCACCACCCTGGGGTCTGCCAAAAACAATCAGTACTTC. Supplemented by reference TRBV5-6 and TRBJ2-4, the full variable domain reads DAGVTQSPTHLIKTRGQQVTLRCSPKSGHDTVSWYQQALGQGPQFIFQYYEEEERQRGNFPDRFSGHQFPNYSSELNVNALLLGDSALYLCASTTLGSAKNNQYFGAGTRLSVL.

This clonotype was observed many times. The V gene is TRBV5-1, the J gene TRBJ1-3; no firm D call. This CDR3 contains 13 residues. The V end was cut by 0 bases, the J end by 3 bases, with 4 bases between. The germline gives CDR1 SGHRS, CDR2 YFSETQ. The CDR3 spells CASSLEGGNTIYF. CDR3 DNA sequence: TGCGCCAGCAGCTTGGAGGGTGGAAACACCATATATTTT. Full variable domain (rest looked up from reference TRBV5-1 and TRBJ1-3): KAGVTQTPRYLIKTRGQQVTLSCSPISGHRSVSWYQQTPGQGLQFLFEYFSETQRNKGNFPGRFSGRQFSNSRSEMNVSTLELGDSALYLCASSLEGGNTIYFGEGSWLTVV.

In regard to this clonotype: Being one base from a much bigger clone, this may be a read error. The chain carries TRBV30 and TRBJ2-3; D is perhaps TRBD2 (7 bases). Germline CDR1 reads GTSNPN; CDR2 reads SVGIG (reference sequence). The CDR3 consists of 13 residues. Trimming took 4 bases from V and 6 from J, leaving 14 bases between them. This chain's CDR3 is CAWNKRGGDTQYF. CDR3 nucleotides: TGTGCCTGGAACAAGAGGGGGGGGGATACGCAGTATTTT.

In its sample, this clonotype was seen once. At one of its ends the junction is not consistent with the germline gene, which may arise from a read error. The chain joins TRBV5-4 to TRBJ2-2, with 8 bases lining up with TRBD2. Germline-derived CDR1 and CDR2 are SGHNT and YYREEE (reference sequence). There are 16 residues in the CDR3. The CDR3 sequence is CAISPPGTRNTEELFF. In DNA, the CDR3 is TGTGCCATCAGCCCACCCGGGACTAGGAACACCGAGGAGCTGTTTTTT.

This clonotype appeared a single time. A read error may account for a junction end that differs from germline. J is TRBJ2-7 and V is TRBV4-2; possible D gene TRBD2, 5 bases. The CDR3 length is 14 residues. Germline CDR1 and CDR2: LGHNA and YNFKEQ. CDR3: CASSQDPEVYKQYF. Written as DNA, the CDR3 is TGTGCCAGCAGCCAAGACCCGGAGGTCTACAAGCAGTATTTC.

This clonotype was counted at least ten times. The rearrangement links TRBV11-2 to TRBJ2-2, with D tentatively TRBD1 or TRBD2 (5 bases each). From germline, CDR1 is SGHAT and CDR2 FQNNGV. The CDR3 is 16 amino acids. V gave up 1 base and J gave up 5 bases, with 14 bases separating them. The CDR3 coding sequence is TGTGCCAGCAGCTTAGGGGCAGGGACGAGTACCGGGGAGCTGTTTTTT. Encoded protein: CASSLGAGTSTGELFF. The whole variable domain, remainder taken from reference TRBV11-2 and TRBJ2-2, is EAGVAQSPRYKIIEKRQSVAFWCNPISGHATLYWYQQILGQGPKLLIQFQNNGVVDDSQLPKDRFSAERLKGVDSTLKIQPAKLEDSAVYLCASSLGAGTSTGELFFGEGSRLTVL.

The chain combines TRBV6-1 with TRBJ2-2; D may be TRBD1 or TRBD2 (5 bases each). The length of the CDR3 is 15 residues. Between the trimmed V and J ends, which lost 4 bases and 5 bases, there was a span of 14 bases. Per germline, CDR1 MNHNS and CDR2 SASEGT. The DNA for the CDR3 is TGTGCCAGCAGTGGACGGGACGGAGAGACCGGGGAGCTGTTTTTT. As protein: CASSGRDGETGELFF.